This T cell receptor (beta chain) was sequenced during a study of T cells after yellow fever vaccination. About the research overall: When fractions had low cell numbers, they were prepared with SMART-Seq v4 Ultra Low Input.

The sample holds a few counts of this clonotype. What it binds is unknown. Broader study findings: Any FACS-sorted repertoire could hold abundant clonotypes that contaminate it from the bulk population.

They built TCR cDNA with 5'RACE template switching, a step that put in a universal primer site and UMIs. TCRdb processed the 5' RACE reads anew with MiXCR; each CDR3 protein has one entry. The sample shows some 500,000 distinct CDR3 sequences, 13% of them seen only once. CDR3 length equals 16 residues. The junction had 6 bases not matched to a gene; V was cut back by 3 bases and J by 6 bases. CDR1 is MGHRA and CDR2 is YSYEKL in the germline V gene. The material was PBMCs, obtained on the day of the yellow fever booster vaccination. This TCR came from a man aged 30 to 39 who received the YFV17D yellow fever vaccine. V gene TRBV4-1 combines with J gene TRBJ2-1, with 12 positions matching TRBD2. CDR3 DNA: TGCGCCAGCAGCCATGCCCGACTAGCGGGGGTCAATGAGCAGTTCTTC. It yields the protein CASSHARLAGVNEQFF.